Listed below are T cell receptor beta chains from one sample, sequenced in a study of blood T cell repertoires in COVID-19. Sequencing used immunoSEQ multiplex PCR; TCRdb keeps in-frame clones, though not all of them. The sample gives some 270,000 clones, 75% to 90% of which show up once; around 3.1% is in the top ten. Sample: PBMCs or T cells enriched from blood (not recorded which). All receptors come from a woman aged 40 to 49 who had been exposed to COVID-19. Both conserved end residues are part of each CDR3. D genes are given only for firm matches. Size is omitted from some rows. Given values are once, few, many or a class for expanded clones.

length: 15
J: TRBJ1-2
D: TRBD1
V: TRBV3-1/TRBV3-2
size: once
CDR3: CASSQGSGGFYGYTF
DNA: TGTGCCAGCAGCCAAGGGTCAGGGGGTTTCTATGGCTACACCTTC

length: 13
J: TRBJ2-2
D: .
V: TRBV10-3
size: .
CDR3: CAISDGDTGELFF
DNA: TGTGCCATCAGTGACGGGGATACCGGGGAGCTGTTTTTT

length: 15
J: TRBJ1-2
D: .
V: TRBV7-8
size: once
CDR3: CASSLARQKTSGYTF
DNA: TGTGCCAGCAGCTTAGCGAGGCAGAAGACTAGTGGCTACACCTTC

length: 18
J: TRBJ2-1
D: .
V: TRBV11-3
size: .
CDR3: CASSFRPIDYEAIYEQFF
DNA: TGTGCCAGCAGCTTTCGCCCCATAGACTACGAGGCGATCTATGAGCAGTTCTTC

length: 15
J: TRBJ2-3
D: .
V: TRBV21-1
size: .
CDR3: CASSALTGSEDTQYF
DNA: TGTGCCAGCAGCGCTTTGACAGGGTCGGAAGATACGCAGTATTTT

length: 15
J: TRBJ1-1
D: .
V: TRBV24-1
size: .
CDR3: CATSDFAEMNTEAFF
DNA: TGTGCCACCAGTGATTTCGCGGAAATGAACACTGAAGCTTTCTTT

length: 17
J: TRBJ2-1
D: .
V: TRBV7-2
size: .
CDR3: CASSPVHGSSSYNEQFF
DNA: TGTGCCAGCAGCCCCGTTCACGGGAGTTCTTCCTACAATGAGCAGTTCTTC

length: 16
J: TRBJ1-1
D: .
V: TRBV3-1/TRBV3-2
size: .
CDR3: CASSQEGRPGNTEAFF
DNA: TGTGCCAGCAGCCAAGAAGGTCGTCCGGGGAACACTGAAGCTTTCTTT

length: 15
J: TRBJ1-6
D: TRBD1
V: TRBV7-2
size: few
CDR3: CASSHGRGPGSPLHF
DNA: TGTGCCAGCAGCCACGGGAGGGGGCCGGGATCACCCCTCCACTTT

length: 11
J: TRBJ2-5
D: .
V: TRBV10-3
size: .
CDR3: CAISERETQYF
DNA: TGTGCCATCAGTGAGCGAGAGACCCAGTACTTC

length: 14
J: TRBJ1-4
D: .
V: TRBV18
size: .
CDR3: CASSYQGGLGGLFF
DNA: TGTGCCAGCTCATACCAGGGAGGCCTTGGTGGACTGTTTTTT

length: 15
J: TRBJ2-1
D: .
V: TRBV5-4
size: .
CDR3: CASSSTGGGYNEQFF
DNA: TGTGCCAGCAGCTCTACAGGGGGGGGATACAATGAGCAGTTCTTC

length: 16
J: TRBJ2-1
D: .
V: TRBV4-3
size: .
CDR3: CASSQDGSYHYNEQFF
DNA: TGCGCCAGCAGCCAAGATGGGAGTTACCACTACAATGAGCAGTTCTTC

length: 19
J: TRBJ2-7
D: .
V: TRBV7-8
size: .
CDR3: CASSLARGAGPVGPYEQYF
DNA: TGTGCCAGCAGCTTAGCTCGAGGAGCAGGGCCCGTCGGGCCCTACGAGCAGTACTTC

length: 17
J: TRBJ1-1
D: TRBD1
V: TRBV3-1/TRBV3-2
size: .
CDR3: CASSQDLRGRMNTEAFF
DNA: TGTGCCAGCAGCCAAGATCTCAGGGGGCGGATGAACACTGAAGCTTTCTTT

length: 15
J: TRBJ2-3
D: TRBD1
V: TRBV7-7
size: .
CDR3: CASSRGDRATDTQYF
DNA: TGTGCTAGCAGCCGGGGAGACAGGGCTACAGATACGCAGTATTTT

length: 15
J: TRBJ1-2
D: .
V: TRBV9
size: .
CDR3: CASSAPTDSHYGYTF
DNA: TGTGCCAGCAGCGCCCCGACGGACAGTCACTATGGCTACACCTTC

length: 13
J: TRBJ2-1
D: .
V: TRBV27
size: .
CDR3: CASSLDSNNEQFF
DNA: TGTGCCAGCAGTCTAGACAGTAACAATGAGCAGTTCTTC